This entry concerns a single T cell receptor beta chain. The source of the sample is a study of blood T cell repertoires in COVID-19. The overall study: Acute and convalescent COVID-19 samples came from the United States, Italy and Spain. T cells, B-cell-depleted T cells, or PBMCs supplied cDNA or gDNA.

In the study's own analysis: Amplification from reference gene primers served as the basis for estimated nucleated cell counts. TCRdb keeps only in-frame clones here, not all; method: immunoSEQ multiplex PCR. For V, J and clone size, that table is used; D and trimming come from the DNA. Here the sample spans 100,000 or so clones, roughly 86% being singletons. Germline lookup yields CDR1 SGHVS and CDR2 FQNEAQ. V was clipped by 4 bases and J by 3 bases, with 10 bases between them. CDR3 length: 13 residues. The chain is built from TRBV7-8 and TRBJ2-7, with TRBD1 as a possible D gene (5 bases). What was sequenced was peripheral blood. The sequence derives from a human donor in a cohort sampled during active COVID-19. CDR3 DNA sequence: TGTGCCAGCAGCTACGACAGCCTCTACGAGCAGTACTTC. This translates into CASSYDSLYEQYF.